The 6 T cell receptor beta chains below were found in one sample sequenced in a study of CD4+ T cells in melanoma. Only in-frame clones appear in the TCRdb table, and some are missing; sequencing was by immunoSEQ multiplex PCR. This sample has about 120,000 clones, with roughly 90% found just once. The sample was peripheral blood. These receptors came from a human donor with melanoma.

J is TRBJ2-7 and V is TRBV7-2; 9 bases line up with TRBD2. Germline-derived CDR1 and CDR2 are SGHTA and FQGNSA. The trim removed 1 base at V and 11 bases at J, leaving 12 bases unmatched. This CDR3 has 15 amino acids. CDR3 sequence (DNA): TGTGCCAGCAGCTTAGGTTCCCGACTAGCGGAGGCTGAGTACTTC. Protein product: CASSLGSRLAEAEYF.

This chain links TRBV6-6 with TRBJ1-2; TRBD1 agrees at 11 bases. The junction had 12 bases not matched to a gene; V was cut back by 7 bases and J by 8 bases. Germline V gene lookup returns CDR1 MNHNY and CDR2 SVGAGI (reference sequence). CDR3 length: 15 amino acids. The CDR3 spells CASNLGQGALQGYTF. Written as DNA, the CDR3 is TGTGCCAGCAACCTAGGACAGGGGGCGCTTCAGGGCTACACCTTC.

The chain has TRBV5-1 and TRBJ1-1; D perhaps matches TRBD1 (5 bases). Looked up from germline, CDR1 is SGHRS and CDR2 is YFSETQ. The CDR3 is 13 residues long. V lost 8 bases and J lost 2, with 13 bases in between. The CDR3 region is CASRQGGNTEAFF. Written as DNA, the CDR3 is TGCGCCAGTCGGCAGGGTGGAAACACTGAAGCTTTCTTT.

Notes on this clone: The junction departs from the called germline gene at one end, perhaps through a read error. This chain links TRBV2 with TRBJ1-4; the match to TRBD1 covers 10 bases. Per the germline V gene, CDR1 is SNHLY and CDR2 is FYNNEI. The CDR3 is made up of 13 amino acids. In DNA, the CDR3 is TGTGCCAGCAGCATAGGGACAGGGGTTCGTGTCCCATTT. This gives the protein CASSIGTGVRVPF.

The chain carries TRBV28 and TRBJ1-5; TRBD1 aligns across 7 bases. The ends lost 5 bases at V and 5 bases at J; junction bases unmatched: 3. Germline values: CDR1 MDHEN, CDR2 SYDVKM. The CDR3 has 13 amino acids. For the CDR3, the DNA is TGTGCCAGCAGTACAGGGGTGGATCAGCCCCAGCATTTT. Translation: CASSTGVDQPQHF.

This chain joins TRBV14 and TRBJ2-5; perhaps TRBD2 as D (5 bases). V was clipped by 0 bases and J by 7 bases, with 9 bases between them. The V gene's germline CDR1 is SGHDN and CDR2 FVKESK. This CDR3 is 13 amino acids long. This CDR3 reads CASSQDLRVTQYF. CDR3 DNA sequence: TGTGCCAGCAGCCAAGATTTGCGGGTGACCCAGTACTTC.